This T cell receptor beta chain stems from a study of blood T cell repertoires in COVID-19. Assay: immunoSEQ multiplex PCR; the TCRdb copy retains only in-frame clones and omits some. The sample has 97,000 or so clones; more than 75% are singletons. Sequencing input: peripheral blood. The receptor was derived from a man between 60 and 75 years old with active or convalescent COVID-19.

The CDR3 region has the DNA TGTGCCAGTAGTGGAGAAGAAGAGACCCAGTACTTC. It encodes CASSGEEETQYF. V gene TRBV19 combines with J gene TRBJ2-5, with D unresolved. Germline assignment: CDR1 LNHDA and CDR2 SQIVND (reference sequence). V lost 5 bases and J lost 3, with 7 bases in between. The CDR3 is made up of 12 amino acids.